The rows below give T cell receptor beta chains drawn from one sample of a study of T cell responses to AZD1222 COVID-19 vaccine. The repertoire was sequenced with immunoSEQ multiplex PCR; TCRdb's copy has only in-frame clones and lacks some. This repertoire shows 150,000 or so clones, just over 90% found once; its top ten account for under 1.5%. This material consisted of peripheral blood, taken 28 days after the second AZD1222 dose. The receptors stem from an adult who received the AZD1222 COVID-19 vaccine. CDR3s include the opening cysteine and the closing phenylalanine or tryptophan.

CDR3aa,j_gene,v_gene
CATSRDIWQGNYEQYF,TRBJ2-7,TRBV15
CASSLEQGTGELFF,TRBJ2-2,TRBV5-4
CASSQEDRPNTEAFF,TRBJ1-1,TRBV4-3
CASSSDRGLYEQYF,TRBJ2-7,TRBV5-8
CASSLLGTGTEAFF,TRBJ1-1,TRBV7-8
CASSLDWQSEKLFF,TRBJ1-4,TRBV11-2
CASSQDSRQPQHF,TRBJ1-5,TRBV3-1/TRBV3-2
CASSLIRTGELFF,TRBJ2-2,TRBV7-9
CASSQTRDKDTF,TRBJ1-2,TRBV5-6
CATSRGRYQGDLYGYTF,TRBJ1-2,TRBV15
CASSFLGPNTGELFF,TRBJ2-2,TRBV5-8
CASSLSVTVLPRGTGELFF,TRBJ2-2,TRBV27
CASSSPTGGRDGYTF,TRBJ1-2,TRBV5-5
CASSLEWGALDTGELFF,TRBJ2-2,TRBV7-2
CASSIGGVLILAKNIQYF,TRBJ2-4,TRBV19
CASSLEVTGSTDTQYF,TRBJ2-3,TRBV5-4
CATSLRDKNYGYTF,TRBJ1-2,TRBV15
CASSPGRYRVSNTEAFF,TRBJ1-1,TRBV7-4
CASSPARGIGYTF,TRBJ1-2,TRBV19
CASSLGNNQPQHF,TRBJ1-5,TRBV12-3/TRBV12-4
CASSFPESEQYF,TRBJ2-7,TRBV5-6
CASSPPETGYYGYTF,TRBJ1-2,TRBV18
CASSSVPGSNIQYF,TRBJ2-4,TRBV5-1
CASSPSGESRGYTF,TRBJ1-2,TRBV6-5
CASSPGAQTDTQYF,TRBJ2-3,TRBV4-3
CASSPSGGALSFLGGYTF,TRBJ1-2,TRBV11-2
CASSPPRGSGVQETQYF,TRBJ2-5,TRBV18
CASSIISGRGTDTQYF,TRBJ2-3,TRBV19
CASSPVTENNYGYTF,TRBJ1-2,TRBV18
CASSLGGQGNGYTF,TRBJ1-2,TRBV7-2
CASSPPGQGLKDYGYTF,TRBJ1-2,TRBV18
CASAPSGDSYNEQFF,TRBJ2-1,TRBV9
CASSPKFSYEQYF,TRBJ2-7,TRBV18
CASSPDAYYGYTF,TRBJ1-2,TRBV27
CAISESNGLKEPTEAFF,TRBJ1-1,TRBV10-3
CASSVGGANNEQFF,TRBJ2-1,TRBV9
CASSYEGRVGETQYF,TRBJ2-5,TRBV7-6
CAWTRGSNSPLHF,TRBJ1-6,TRBV30
CASSLARVDKLFF,TRBJ1-4,TRBV5-1
CASSEEGMNTEAFF,TRBJ1-1,TRBV6-1
CASSLLRNANQPQHF,TRBJ1-5,TRBV7-2
CASSVSRAAGDEQFF,TRBJ2-1,TRBV28
CASSYSGGPGFEQYF,TRBJ2-7,TRBV6-5
CASTVSRGSYEQYF,TRBJ2-7,TRBV27
CASSPGGTVSEAFF,TRBJ1-1,TRBV4-1
CASSVGGRVDNEQFF,TRBJ2-1,TRBV9
CASNIGTNSYNEQFF,TRBJ2-1,TRBV28
CTSSPIRGERSTEAFF,TRBJ1-1,TRBV1
CSASGTKGLSAFSGNTIYF,TRBJ1-3,TRBV20-1
CASSQDRGREGLGEKLFF,TRBJ1-4,TRBV4-1
CASSLRPVDTQYF,TRBJ2-3,TRBV12-3/TRBV12-4
CASGPGRQPQHF,TRBJ1-5,TRBV6-5
CASSLELLAGGYNEQFF,TRBJ2-1,TRBV18
CASSRPARLSSGNTIYF,TRBJ1-3,TRBV6-4
CASSRDRANYGYTF,TRBJ1-2,TRBV19
CASSGSRVLREQYF,TRBJ2-7,TRBV7-9
CASSRDRGTYEQYF,TRBJ2-7,TRBV7-2
CATSRDPQGRGTDTQYF,TRBJ2-3,TRBV15
CASSQTDGILEQYF,TRBJ2-7,TRBV3-1/TRBV3-2
CASSISGTRSADEQFF,TRBJ2-1,TRBV5-1